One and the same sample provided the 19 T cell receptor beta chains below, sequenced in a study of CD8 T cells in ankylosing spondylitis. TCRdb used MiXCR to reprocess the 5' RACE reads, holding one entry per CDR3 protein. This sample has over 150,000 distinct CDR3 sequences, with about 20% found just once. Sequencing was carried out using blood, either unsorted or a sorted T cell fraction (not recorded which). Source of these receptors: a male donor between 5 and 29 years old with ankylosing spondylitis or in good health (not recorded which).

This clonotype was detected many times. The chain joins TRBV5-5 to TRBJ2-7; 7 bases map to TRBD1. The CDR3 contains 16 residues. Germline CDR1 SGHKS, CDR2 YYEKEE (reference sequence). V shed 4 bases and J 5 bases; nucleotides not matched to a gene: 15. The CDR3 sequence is CASSPPLSKGAHEQYV. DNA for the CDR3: TGTGCCAGCAGCCCTCCTTTGAGTAAGGGGGCCCACGAGCAGTACGTC.

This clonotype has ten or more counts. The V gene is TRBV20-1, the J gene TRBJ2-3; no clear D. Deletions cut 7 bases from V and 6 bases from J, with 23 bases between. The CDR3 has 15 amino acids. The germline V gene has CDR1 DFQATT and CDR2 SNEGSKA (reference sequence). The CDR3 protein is CSGRAIVEFSDTQYF. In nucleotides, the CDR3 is TGCAGTGGGCGAGCCATCGTCGAATTTTCGGATACGCAGTATTTT.

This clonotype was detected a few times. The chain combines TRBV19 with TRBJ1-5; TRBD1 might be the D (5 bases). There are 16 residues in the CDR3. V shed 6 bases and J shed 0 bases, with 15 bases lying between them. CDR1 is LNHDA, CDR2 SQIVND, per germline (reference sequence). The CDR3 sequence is CASRSWDGDSNQPQHF. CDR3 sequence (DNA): TGTGCCAGTAGATCCTGGGACGGCGATAGCAATCAGCCCCAGCATTTT.

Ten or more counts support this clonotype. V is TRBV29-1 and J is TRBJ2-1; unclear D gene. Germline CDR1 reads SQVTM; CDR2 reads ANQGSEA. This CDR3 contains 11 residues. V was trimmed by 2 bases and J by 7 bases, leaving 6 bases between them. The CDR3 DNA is TGCAGCGTTGAAAGTGAAAATGAGCAGTTCTTC. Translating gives CSVESENEQFF.

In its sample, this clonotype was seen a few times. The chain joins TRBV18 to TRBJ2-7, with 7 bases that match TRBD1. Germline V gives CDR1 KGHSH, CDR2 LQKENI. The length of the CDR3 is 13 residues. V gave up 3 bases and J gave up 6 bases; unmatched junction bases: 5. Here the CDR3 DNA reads TGTGCCAGCTCACCTAACAGGGGTAGCGAGCAGTACGTC. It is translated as CASSPNRGSEQYV.

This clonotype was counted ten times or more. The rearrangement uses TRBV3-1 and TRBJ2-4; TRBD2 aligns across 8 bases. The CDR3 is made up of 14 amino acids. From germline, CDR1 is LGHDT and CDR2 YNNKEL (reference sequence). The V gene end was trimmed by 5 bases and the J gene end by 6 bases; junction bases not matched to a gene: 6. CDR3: CASSKLADVNIQYF. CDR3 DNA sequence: TGTGCCAGCAGCAAACTAGCGGACGTAAACATTCAGTACTTC.

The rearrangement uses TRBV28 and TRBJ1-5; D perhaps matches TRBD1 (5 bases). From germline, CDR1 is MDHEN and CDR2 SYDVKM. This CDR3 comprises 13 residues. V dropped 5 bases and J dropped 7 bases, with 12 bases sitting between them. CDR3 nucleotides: TGTGCCAGCAGTCTCCCGGGGGACCAGCCCCAGCATTTT. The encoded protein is CASSLPGDQPQHF.

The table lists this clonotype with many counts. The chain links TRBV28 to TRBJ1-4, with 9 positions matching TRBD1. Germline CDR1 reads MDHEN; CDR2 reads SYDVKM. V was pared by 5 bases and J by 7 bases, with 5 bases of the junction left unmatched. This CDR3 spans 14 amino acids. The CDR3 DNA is TGTGCCAGCAGTCCTTGGACAGGGGCTGAAAAACTGTTTTTT. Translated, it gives CASSPWTGAEKLFF.

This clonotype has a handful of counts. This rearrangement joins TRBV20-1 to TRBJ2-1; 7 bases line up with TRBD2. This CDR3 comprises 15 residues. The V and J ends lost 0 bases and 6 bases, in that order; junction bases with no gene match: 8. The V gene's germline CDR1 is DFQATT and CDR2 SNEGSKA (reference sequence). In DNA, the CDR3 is TGCAGTGCTAGAGATCGGGAGGAATCATTCAATGAGCAGTTCTTC. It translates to CSARDREESFNEQFF.

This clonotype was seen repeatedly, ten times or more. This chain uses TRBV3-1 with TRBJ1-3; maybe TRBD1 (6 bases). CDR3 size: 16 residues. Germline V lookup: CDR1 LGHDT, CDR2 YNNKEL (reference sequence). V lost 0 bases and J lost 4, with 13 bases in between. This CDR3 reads CASSQDLGQRGNTIYF. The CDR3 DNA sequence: TGTGCCAGCAGCCAAGATCTCGGACAGCGAGGAAACACCATATATTTT.

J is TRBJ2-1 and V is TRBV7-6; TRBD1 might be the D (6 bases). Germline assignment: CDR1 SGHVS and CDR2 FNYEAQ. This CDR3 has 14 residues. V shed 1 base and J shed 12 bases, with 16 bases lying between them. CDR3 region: CASSLDPGDEVQFF. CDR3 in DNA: TGTGCCAGCAGCTTAGATCCAGGGGACGAGGTGCAGTTCTTC. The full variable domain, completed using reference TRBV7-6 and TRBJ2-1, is GAGVSQSPRYKVTKRGQDVALRCDPISGHVSLYWYRQALGQGPEFLTYFNYEAQQDKSGLPNDRFSAERPEGSISTLTIQRTEQRDSAMYRCASSLDPGDEVQFFGPGTRLTVL.

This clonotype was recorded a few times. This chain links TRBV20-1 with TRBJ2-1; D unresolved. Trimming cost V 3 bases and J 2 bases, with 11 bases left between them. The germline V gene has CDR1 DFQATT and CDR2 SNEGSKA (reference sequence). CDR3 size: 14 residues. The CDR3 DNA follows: TGCAGTGCTAGGGTGAGCCTAGCCTACAATGAGCAGTTCTTC. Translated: CSARVSLAYNEQFF.

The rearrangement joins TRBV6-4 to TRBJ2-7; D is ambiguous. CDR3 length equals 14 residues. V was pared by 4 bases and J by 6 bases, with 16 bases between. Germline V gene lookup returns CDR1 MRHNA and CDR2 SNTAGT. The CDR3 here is CASSVPGPLCEQYV. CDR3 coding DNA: TGTGCCAGCAGTGTCCCCGGACCGCTTTGCGAGCAGTACGTC.

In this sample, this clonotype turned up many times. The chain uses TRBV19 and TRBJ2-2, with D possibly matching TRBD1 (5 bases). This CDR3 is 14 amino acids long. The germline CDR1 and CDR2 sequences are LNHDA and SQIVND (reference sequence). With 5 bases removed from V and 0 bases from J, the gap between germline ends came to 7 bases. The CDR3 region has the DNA TGTGCCAGTAGTTACAGGACGAACACCGGGGAGCTGTTTTTT. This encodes CASSYRTNTGELFF.

The CDR3 reads CASSDPAGRGQYNEQFF. In DNA form, the CDR3 reads TGTGCCAGCAGTGACCCAGCGGGGAGGGGACAGTACAATGAGCAGTTCTTC. The chain employs TRBV25-1 and TRBJ2-1; D possibly matches TRBD1 or TRBD2 (7 bases each). CDR3 length: 17 residues. Germline V gene lookup returns CDR1 MGHDK and CDR2 SYGVNS. Trimming cost V 3 bases and J 4 bases, with 19 bases left between them.

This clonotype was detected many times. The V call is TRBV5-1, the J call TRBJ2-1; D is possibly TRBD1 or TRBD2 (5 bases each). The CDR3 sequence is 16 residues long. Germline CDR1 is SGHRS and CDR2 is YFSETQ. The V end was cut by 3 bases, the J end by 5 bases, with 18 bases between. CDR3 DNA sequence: TGCGCCAGCAGCTCGTACGGACACACGCGGGACAATGAGCAGTTCTTC. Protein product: CASSSYGHTRDNEQFF.

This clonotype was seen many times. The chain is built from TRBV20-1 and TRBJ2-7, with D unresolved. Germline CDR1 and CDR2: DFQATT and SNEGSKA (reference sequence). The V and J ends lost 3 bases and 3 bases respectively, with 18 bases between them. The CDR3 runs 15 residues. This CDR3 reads CSASAPVAGHYEQYF. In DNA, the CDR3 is TGCAGTGCTAGTGCTCCGGTGGCAGGTCACTACGAGCAGTACTTC.

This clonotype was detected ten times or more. CDR3 amino acids: CASSPGRDYEQYV. The CDR3 bases are TGTGCCAGCAGCCCGGGCAGGGACTACGAGCAGTACGTC. The chain employs TRBV11-2 and TRBJ2-7, with a weak D call TRBD1 (5 bases). The CDR3 is made up of 13 amino acids. V lost 5 bases and J 3 bases, leaving 11 bases between the germline ends. The germline CDR1 and CDR2 sequences are SGHAT and FQNNGV.

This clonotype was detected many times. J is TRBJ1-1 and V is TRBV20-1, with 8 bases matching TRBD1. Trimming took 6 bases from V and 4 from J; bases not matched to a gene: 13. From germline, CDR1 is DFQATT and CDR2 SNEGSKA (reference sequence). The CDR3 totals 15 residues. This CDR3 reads CSAPRLGQAGTEAFF. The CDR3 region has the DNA TGCAGTGCCCCTAGACTGGGACAGGCGGGCACTGAAGCTTTCTTT.